A single sample gave rise to the 2 T cell receptor beta chains below, sequenced in a study of CD8 T cells in Susac syndrome. RNA in amounts of about 0.5 to 1 ug was reverse transcribed with random hexamers. TCRdb used MiXCR to reprocess the immunoSEQ multiplex PCR reads, holding one entry per CDR3 protein. The sample has 140,000 to 150,000 distinct CDR3 sequences; 85% to 95% are singletons. The sequenced sample was CD4+ T cells from PBMCs. The receptors stem from a human donor with multiple sclerosis.

The genes are TRBV27 and TRBJ1-6; 9 nucleotides align to TRBD1. The V segment lost 6 bases and the J segment 7 bases; nucleotides outside the gene matches: 7. Looked up from germline, CDR1 is MNHEY and CDR2 is SMNVEV (reference sequence). The CDR3 has 15 residues. CDR3 coding DNA: TGTGCCAGCAGACCCCCGGGACAGGGAAATTCACCCCTCCACTTT. The encoded protein is CASRPPGQGNSPLHF.

J is TRBJ1-2 and V is TRBV7-8; TRBD1 agrees at 12 bases. The CDR3 totals 15 residues. Per the germline V gene, CDR1 is SGHVS and CDR2 is FQNEAQ. Germline trimming cut 5 bases from V and 3 bases from J; bases unmatched to any gene: 4. The CDR3 loop is CASSKGQGAHYGYTF. DNA for the CDR3: TGTGCCAGCAGCAAGGGACAGGGGGCCCACTATGGCTACACCTTC.